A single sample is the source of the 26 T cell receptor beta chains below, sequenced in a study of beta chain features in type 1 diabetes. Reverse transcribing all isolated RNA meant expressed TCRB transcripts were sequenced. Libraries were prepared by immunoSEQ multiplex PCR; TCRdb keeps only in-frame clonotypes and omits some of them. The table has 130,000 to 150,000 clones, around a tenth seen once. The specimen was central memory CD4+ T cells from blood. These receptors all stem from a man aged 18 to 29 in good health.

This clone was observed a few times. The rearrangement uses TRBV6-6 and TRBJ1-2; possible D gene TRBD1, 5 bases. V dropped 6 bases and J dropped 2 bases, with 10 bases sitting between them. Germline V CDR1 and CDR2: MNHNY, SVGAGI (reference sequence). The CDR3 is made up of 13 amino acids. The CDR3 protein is CASSVRQNYGYTF. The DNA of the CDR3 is TGTGCCAGCAGCGTGAGACAGAACTATGGCTACACCTTC.

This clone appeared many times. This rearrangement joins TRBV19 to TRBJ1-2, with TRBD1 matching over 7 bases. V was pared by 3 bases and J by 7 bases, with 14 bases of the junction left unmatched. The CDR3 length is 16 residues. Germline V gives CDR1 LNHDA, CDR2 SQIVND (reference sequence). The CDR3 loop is CASSMTGTEFSRGYTF. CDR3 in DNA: TGTGCCAGTAGTATGACGGGGACAGAGTTTAGTCGTGGCTACACCTTC.

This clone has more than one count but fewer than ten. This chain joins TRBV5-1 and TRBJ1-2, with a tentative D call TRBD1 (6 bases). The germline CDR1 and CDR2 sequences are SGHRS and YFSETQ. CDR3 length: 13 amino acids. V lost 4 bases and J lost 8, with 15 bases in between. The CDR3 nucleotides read TGCGCCAGCAGCACAGGGACGGTAAAGGGCTACACCTTC. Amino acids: CASSTGTVKGYTF.

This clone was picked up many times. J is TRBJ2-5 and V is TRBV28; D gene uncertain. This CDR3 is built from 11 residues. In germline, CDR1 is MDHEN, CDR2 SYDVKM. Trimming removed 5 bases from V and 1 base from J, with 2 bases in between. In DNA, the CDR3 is TGTGCCAGCAGTCGCCAAGAGACCCAGTACTTC. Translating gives CASSRQETQYF.

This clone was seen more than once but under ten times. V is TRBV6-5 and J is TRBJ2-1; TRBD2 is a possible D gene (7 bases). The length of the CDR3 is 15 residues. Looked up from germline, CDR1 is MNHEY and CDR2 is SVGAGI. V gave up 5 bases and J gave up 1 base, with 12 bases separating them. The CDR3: CASSRGGYSYNEQFF. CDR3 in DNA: TGTGCCAGCAGTCGCGGGGGCTATTCCTACAATGAGCAGTTCTTC.

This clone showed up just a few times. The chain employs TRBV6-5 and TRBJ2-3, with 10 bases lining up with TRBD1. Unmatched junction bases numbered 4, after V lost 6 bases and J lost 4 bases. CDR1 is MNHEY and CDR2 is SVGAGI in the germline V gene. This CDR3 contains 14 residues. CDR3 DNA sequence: TGTGCCAGCAGGACAGGGGGCGACGCAGATACGCAGTATTTT. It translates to CASRTGGDADTQYF.

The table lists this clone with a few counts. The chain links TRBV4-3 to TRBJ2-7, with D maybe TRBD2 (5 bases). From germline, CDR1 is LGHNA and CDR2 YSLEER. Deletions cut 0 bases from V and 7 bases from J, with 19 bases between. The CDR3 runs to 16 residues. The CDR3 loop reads CASSQDYRGSLVEQYF. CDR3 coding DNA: TGCGCCAGCAGCCAAGATTATCGAGGGAGCCTTGTTGAGCAGTACTTC.

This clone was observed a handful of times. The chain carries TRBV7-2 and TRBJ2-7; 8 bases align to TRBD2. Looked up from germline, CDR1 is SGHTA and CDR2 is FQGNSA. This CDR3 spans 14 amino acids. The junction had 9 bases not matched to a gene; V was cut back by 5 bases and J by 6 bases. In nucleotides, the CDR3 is TGTGCCAGCAGCCCGGGACTAGGGATAGGCGAGCAGTACTTC. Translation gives CASSPGLGIGEQYF.

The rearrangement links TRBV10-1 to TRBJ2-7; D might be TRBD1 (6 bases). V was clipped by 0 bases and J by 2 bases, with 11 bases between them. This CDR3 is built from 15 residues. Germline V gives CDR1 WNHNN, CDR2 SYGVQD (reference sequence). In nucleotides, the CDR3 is TGCGCCAGCAGTGAGTCAGGGGACAAGACCTACGAGCAGTACTTC. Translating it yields CASSESGDKTYEQYF.

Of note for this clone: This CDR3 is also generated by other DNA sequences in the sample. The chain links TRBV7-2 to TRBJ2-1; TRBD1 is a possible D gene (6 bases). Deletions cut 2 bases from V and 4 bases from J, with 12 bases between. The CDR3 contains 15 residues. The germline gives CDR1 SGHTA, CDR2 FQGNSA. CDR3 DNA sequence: TGTGCCAGCAGCTTAAGTGGGGGCGGTTACAATGAGCAGTTCTTC. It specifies CASSLSGGGYNEQFF.

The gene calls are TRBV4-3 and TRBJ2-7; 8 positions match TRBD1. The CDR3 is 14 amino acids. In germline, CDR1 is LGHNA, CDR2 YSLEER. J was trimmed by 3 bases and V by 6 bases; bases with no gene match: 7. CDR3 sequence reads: CASRPGTGHYEQYF. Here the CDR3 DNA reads TGCGCCAGCAGGCCCGGGACAGGTCACTACGAGCAGTACTTC.

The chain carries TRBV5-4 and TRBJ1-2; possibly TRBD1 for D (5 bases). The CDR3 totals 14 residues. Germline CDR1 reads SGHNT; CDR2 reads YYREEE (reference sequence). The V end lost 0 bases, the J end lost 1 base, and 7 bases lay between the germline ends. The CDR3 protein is CASSLGQGNYGYTF. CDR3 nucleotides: TGTGCCAGCAGCTTGGGTCAGGGTAACTATGGCTACACCTTC.

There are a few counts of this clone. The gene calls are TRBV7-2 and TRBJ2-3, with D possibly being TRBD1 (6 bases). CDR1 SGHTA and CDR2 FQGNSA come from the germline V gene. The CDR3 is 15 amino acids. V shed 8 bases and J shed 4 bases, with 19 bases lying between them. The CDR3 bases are TGTGCCAGCTTAATTCTCGTGGGGGCCGCAGATACGCAGTATTTT. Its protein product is CASLILVGAADTQYF.

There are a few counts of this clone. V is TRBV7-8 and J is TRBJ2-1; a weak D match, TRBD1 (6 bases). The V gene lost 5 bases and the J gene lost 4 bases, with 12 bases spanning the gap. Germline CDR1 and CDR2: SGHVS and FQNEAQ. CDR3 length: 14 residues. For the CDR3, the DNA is TGTGCCAGCAGCAAACAAGGACAGTACAATGAGCAGTTCTTC. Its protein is CASSKQGQYNEQFF.

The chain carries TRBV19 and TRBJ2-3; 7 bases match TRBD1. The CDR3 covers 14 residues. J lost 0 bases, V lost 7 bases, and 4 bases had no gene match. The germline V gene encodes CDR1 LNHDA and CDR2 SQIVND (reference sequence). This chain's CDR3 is CASTTGQSTDTQYF. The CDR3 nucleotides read TGTGCCAGTACCACGGGACAGAGCACAGATACGCAGTATTTT.

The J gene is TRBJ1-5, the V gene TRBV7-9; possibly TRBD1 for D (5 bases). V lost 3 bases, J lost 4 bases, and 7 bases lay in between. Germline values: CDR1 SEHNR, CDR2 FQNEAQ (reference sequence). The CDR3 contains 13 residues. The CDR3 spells CASSFQGNQPQHF. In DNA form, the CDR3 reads TGTGCCAGCAGCTTTCAGGGAAATCAGCCCCAGCATTTT.

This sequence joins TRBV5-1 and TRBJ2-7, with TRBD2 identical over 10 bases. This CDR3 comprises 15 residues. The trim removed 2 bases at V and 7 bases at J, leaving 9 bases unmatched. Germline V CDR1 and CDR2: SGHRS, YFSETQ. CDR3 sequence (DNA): TGCGCCAGCAGCTTACTAGCGGGGAGGCCGGGGGAGCAGTACTTC. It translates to CASSLLAGRPGEQYF. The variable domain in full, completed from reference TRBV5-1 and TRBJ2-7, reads KAGVTQTPRYLIKTRGQQVTLSCSPISGHRSVSWYQQTPGQGLQFLFEYFSETQRNKGNFPGRFSGRQFSNSRSEMNVSTLELGDSALYLCASSLLAGRPGEQYFGPGTRLTVT.

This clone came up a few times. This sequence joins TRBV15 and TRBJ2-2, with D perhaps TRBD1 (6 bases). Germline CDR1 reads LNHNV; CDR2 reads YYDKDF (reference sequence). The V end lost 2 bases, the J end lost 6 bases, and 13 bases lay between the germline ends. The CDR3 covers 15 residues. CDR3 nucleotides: TGTGCCACCAGCAGAACTAACAGGGTGGCCGGGGAGCTGTTTTTT. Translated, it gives CATSRTNRVAGELFF.

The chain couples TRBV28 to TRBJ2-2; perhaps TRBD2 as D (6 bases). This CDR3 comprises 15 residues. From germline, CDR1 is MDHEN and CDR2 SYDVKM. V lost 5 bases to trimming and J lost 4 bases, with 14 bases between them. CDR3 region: CASSVGGGGTGELFF. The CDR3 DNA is TGTGCCAGCAGTGTCGGGGGAGGTGGCACCGGGGAGCTGTTTTTT.

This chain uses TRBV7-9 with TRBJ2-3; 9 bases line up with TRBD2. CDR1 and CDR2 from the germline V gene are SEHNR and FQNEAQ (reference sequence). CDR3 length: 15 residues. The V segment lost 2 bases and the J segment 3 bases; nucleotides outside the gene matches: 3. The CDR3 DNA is TGTGCCAGCAGCTTAATAACTAGCGGGACAGATACGCAGTATTTT. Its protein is CASSLITSGTDTQYF.

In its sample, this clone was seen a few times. For the CDR3, the DNA is TGCGCCAGCAGCATCGGACAGGGTAATGAAAAACTGTTTTTT. Translating it yields CASSIGQGNEKLFF. V and J are TRBV5-1 and TRBJ1-4; 8 nucleotides line up with TRBD1. The ends lost 4 bases at V and 4 bases at J; junction bases unmatched: 3. Germline V CDR1 and CDR2: SGHRS, YFSETQ. This CDR3 is 14 amino acids long.

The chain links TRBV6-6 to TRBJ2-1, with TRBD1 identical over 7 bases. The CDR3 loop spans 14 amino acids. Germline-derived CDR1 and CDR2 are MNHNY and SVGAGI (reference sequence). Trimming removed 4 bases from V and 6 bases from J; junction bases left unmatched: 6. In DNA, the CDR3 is TGTGCCAGCAGTTCCCCCGGGACAGTCAATGAGCAGTTCTTC. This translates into CASSSPGTVNEQFF.

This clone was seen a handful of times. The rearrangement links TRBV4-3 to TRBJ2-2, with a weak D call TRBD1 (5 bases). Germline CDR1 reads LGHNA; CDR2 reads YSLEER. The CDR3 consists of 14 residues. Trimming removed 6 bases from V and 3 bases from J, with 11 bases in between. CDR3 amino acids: CASRHGRDTGELFF. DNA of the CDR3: TGCGCCAGCAGGCATGGCAGGGACACCGGGGAGCTGTTTTTT.

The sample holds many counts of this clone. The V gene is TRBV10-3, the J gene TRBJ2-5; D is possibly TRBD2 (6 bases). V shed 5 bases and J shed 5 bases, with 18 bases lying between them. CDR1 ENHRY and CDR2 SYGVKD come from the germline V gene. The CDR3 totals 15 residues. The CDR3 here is CAISSGDLRRETQYF. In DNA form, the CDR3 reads TGTGCCATCAGTTCGGGAGACCTTCGTCGGGAGACCCAGTACTTC.

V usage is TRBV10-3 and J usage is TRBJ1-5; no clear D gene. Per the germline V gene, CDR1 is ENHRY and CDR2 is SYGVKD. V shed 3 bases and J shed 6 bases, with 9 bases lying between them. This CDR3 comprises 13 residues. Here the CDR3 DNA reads TGTGCCATCAGTGATGGGCACCCTCAGCCCCAGCATTTT. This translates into CAISDGHPQPQHF.

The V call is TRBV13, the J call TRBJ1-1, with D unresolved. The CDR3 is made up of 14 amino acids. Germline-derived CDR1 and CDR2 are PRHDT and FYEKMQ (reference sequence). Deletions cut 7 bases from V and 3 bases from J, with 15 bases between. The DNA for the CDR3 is TGTGCCAGCAACCCACGGGGTACGGACACTGAAGCTTTCTTT. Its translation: CASNPRGTDTEAFF.